These T cell receptor beta chains were read from a single sample in a study of T-cell memory formation after mild COVID-19. MiXCR was run by TCRdb on the 5' RACE reads, yielding one entry per CDR3 protein. Of hundreds of thousands of distinct CDR3 sequences detected, around 21% appear once; the ten largest clones hold about 12%. Sequences were obtained from PBMCs or a T cell subset sorted from them (not recorded which). These receptors came from an adult woman who had mild COVID-19 (a few samples of this study predate the infection). Cell type and time point are not known. CDR3s include the opening cysteine and the closing phenylalanine or tryptophan. A D gene is named only where the DNA matches it firmly. Some rows mark clone size as missing; the rest say once, few, many or name a class of expanded clone.

TRBV9	NA	14	NA	TRBJ1-6	CASSADGDSSPLHF	TGTGCCAGCAGCGCGGACGGGGATAGCTCACCCCTCCACTTT
TRBV21-1	NA	15	NA	TRBJ2-5	CASTDRDQLLETQYF	TGTGCCAGCACCGACCGGGACCAACTCCTAGAGACCCAGTACTTC
TRBV7-3	TRBD2	15	few	TRBJ2-2	CASSLRQREAGELFF	TGTGCCAGCAGCTTACGCCAGCGGGAGGCCGGGGAGCTGTTTTTT
TRBV29-1	TRBD1	16	NA	TRBJ2-3	CSVGGDRGLPADTQYF	TGCAGCGTTGGAGGGGACAGGGGGCTCCCCGCAGATACGCAGTATTTT
TRBV2	NA	13	many	TRBJ2-7	CASCDRQIYEQYF	TGTGCCAGCTGTGATCGGCAGATCTACGAGCAGTACTTC
TRBV5-1	NA	13	many	TRBJ2-3	CASSLRLADTQYF	TGCGCCAGCAGTCTGCGATTGGCGGATACGCAGTATTTT
TRBV30	NA	13	NA	TRBJ1-1	CAWSVLGGYEAFF	TGTGCCTGGAGTGTACTGGGCGGGTATGAAGCTTTCTTT
TRBV7-9	NA	14	few	TRBJ1-2	CASSLGAGYYGYTF	TGTGCCAGCAGCTTAGGTGCCGGCTACTATGGCTACACCTTC
TRBV5-1	TRBD1	16	NA	TRBJ2-2	CASSDPGGWKAGELFF	TGCGCCAGCAGCGATCCAGGGGGCTGGAAGGCCGGGGAGCTGTTTTTT
TRBV20-1	TRBD2	14	few	TRBJ2-1	CSARGLAVYNEQFF	TGCAGTGCTAGGGGACTAGCGGTCTACAATGAGCAGTTCTTC
TRBV7-9	NA	14	few	TRBJ2-7	CASSSQFSFREQYF	TGTGCCAGCAGCTCACAGTTCTCCTTTAGGGAGCAGTACTTC
TRBV20-1	NA	15	NA	TRBJ1-2	CSARDPARGHYGYTF	TGCAGTGCTAGAGATCCCGCCAGGGGCCATTATGGCTACACCTTC
TRBV12-3/TRBV12-4	TRBD1	15	NA	TRBJ2-7	CASSFSGQGKYEQYF	TGTGCCAGCAGTTTCTCGGGACAGGGGAAATACGAGCAGTACTTC
TRBV10-3	TRBD2	16	NA	TRBJ2-1	CAISESVTSGSYEQFF	TGTGCCATCAGTGAGTCGGTGACTAGCGGGAGTTATGAGCAGTTCTTC
TRBV7-2	TRBD2	18	once	TRBJ2-3	CASSLGTSGAKAWDTQYF	TGTGCCAGCAGCTTGGGGACTAGCGGAGCCAAGGCCTGGGATACGCAGTATTTT
TRBV15	NA	15	NA	TRBJ1-1	CATSREGAGWTEAFF	TGTGCCACCAGCAGAGAGGGGGCTGGTTGGACTGAAGCTTTCTTT
TRBV20-1	TRBD2	14	NA	TRBJ2-1	CSARRSGSYNEQFF	TGCAGTGCTAGAAGGAGCGGGAGCTACAATGAGCAGTTCTTC
TRBV7-9	TRBD2	17	NA	TRBJ2-7	CASSLGTRLAGAYEQYF	TGTGCCAGCAGCTTGGGGACGAGACTAGCGGGGGCCTACGAGCAGTACTTC
TRBV7-9	NA	16	NA	TRBJ2-1	CASSTTGTPIYNEQFF	TGTGCCAGCAGCACCACCGGGACACCCATCTACAATGAGCAGTTCTTC
TRBV9	NA	14	NA	TRBJ2-7	CASSVGGPSYEQYF	TGTGCCAGCAGCGTAGGAGGTCCTTCCTACGAGCAGTACTTC
TRBV12-3/TRBV12-4	NA	15	few	TRBJ1-3	CASSFGTVSGNTIYF	TGTGCCAGCAGTTTCGGGACGGTATCTGGAAACACCATATATTTT
TRBV19	TRBD2	16	few	TRBJ2-7	CASTRTSGHPTYEQYF	TGTGCCAGTACCCGGACTAGCGGCCATCCCACCTACGAGCAGTACTTC
TRBV11-2	NA	14	many	TRBJ1-1	CASRKGGLKTEAFF	TGTGCCAGCAGAAAAGGAGGACTGAAAACTGAAGCTTTCTTT
TRBV7-3	NA	13	few	TRBJ2-1	CASNEGSTNEQFF	TGTGCCAGCAACGAGGGGTCAACCAATGAGCAGTTCTTC
TRBV20-1	TRBD2	15	few	TRBJ2-3	CSVPTRTSGMNTQYF	TGCAGTGTACCGACCCGGACTAGCGGGATGAATACGCAGTATTTT
TRBV7-3	TRBD1	14	NA	TRBJ2-5	CASSKTGGQETQYF	TGTGCCAGCAGCAAGACAGGGGGCCAAGAGACCCAGTACTTC
TRBV5-1	TRBD1	16	NA	TRBJ2-2	CASSLGDREDPGELFF	TGCGCCAGCAGCTTGGGGGACAGGGAGGATCCCGGGGAGCTGTTTTTT
TRBV7-3	NA	13	few	TRBJ2-5	CASSKSPRETQYF	TGTGCCAGCAGCAAATCTCCCAGAGAGACCCAGTACTTC
TRBV6-2/TRBV6-3	NA	14	few	TRBJ2-5	CASSPGGPQETQYF	TGTGCCAGCAGTCCCGGAGGGCCCCAAGAGACCCAGTACTTC
TRBV20-1	TRBD1	13	NA	TRBJ1-2	CSASGTGRSGYTF	TGCAGTGCTAGTGGGACAGGTCGGTCCGGCTACACCTTC
TRBV10-3	NA	15	many	TRBJ2-7	CAISGGGGQNYEQYF	TGTGCCATCAGTGGTGGAGGGGGACAGAACTACGAGCAGTACTTC
TRBV4-1	NA	14	NA	TRBJ2-5	CASSQGKQGETQYF	TGCGCCAGCAGCCAAGGAAAACAGGGAGAGACCCAGTACTTC
TRBV20-1	NA	14	few	TRBJ2-3	CSVRRGTAGDTQYF	TGCAGTGTTAGGCGTGGCACGGCGGGAGATACGCAGTATTTT
TRBV20-1	TRBD1	16	few	TRBJ2-3	CSARDRVTGWSDTQYF	TGCAGTGCTAGAGATCGAGTGACAGGGTGGTCCGATACGCAGTATTTT
TRBV15	TRBD2	18	NA	TRBJ2-1	CAPRETAGALRSYNEQFF	TGTGCCCCCAGAGAGACAGCGGGGGCCCTCCGGTCCTACAATGAGCAGTTCTTC
TRBV12-3/TRBV12-4	NA	15	NA	TRBJ2-3	CASSLHLGATDTQYF	TGTGCCAGCAGTTTACATCTGGGGGCAACAGATACGCAGTATTTT
TRBV20-1	NA	17	few	TRBJ2-7	CSVLGRSEGQGLNEQYF	TGCAGTGTACTAGGGAGGTCCGAGGGGCAGGGGTTAAACGAGCAGTACTTC
TRBV2	NA	14	NA	TRBJ2-5	CASSLSTRRETQYF	TGTGCCAGCAGTCTTAGCACTCGACGAGAGACCCAGTACTTC
TRBV5-1	TRBD2	17	few	TRBJ2-5	CASSLAMVAGGQETQYF	TGCGCCAGCAGCTTGGCCATGGTAGCGGGAGGTCAAGAGACCCAGTACTTC
TRBV5-1	TRBD1	16	few	TRBJ1-6	CASSGLTGDRNSPLHF	TGCGCCAGCAGCGGCCTTACAGGGGATAGGAATTCACCCCTCCACTTT